These T cell receptor beta chains were read from a single sample in a study of Ad26.COV2.S vaccination and SARS-CoV-2 variants. The protocol was immunoSEQ multiplex PCR, while the TCRdb copy is restricted to in-frame clones and leaves out a portion. The table lists about 480,000 clones, about 83% of them singletons. This specimen was peripheral blood, taken in a trial of Ad26.COV2.S vaccine versus placebo. The receptors derive from a person between 18 and 60 years old who received the Ad26.COV2.S COVID-19 vaccine or a placebo. CDR3s include the opening cysteine and the closing phenylalanine or tryptophan. Fields, in order: clone size, V gene, D gene, J gene, CDR3 protein, CDR3 DNA. The D gene is left open where the match is weak. The size entry is marked missing in some rows and otherwise reads once, few, many or a size class.

-	TRBV7-3	-	TRBJ1-4	CASSLRGRGEKLFF	TGTGCCAGCAGCTTACGTGGTAGAGGCGAAAAACTGTTTTTT
-	TRBV2	TRBD1	TRBJ2-7	CASSRDSLYEQYF	TGTGCCAGCAGCCGGGACAGCCTCTACGAGCAGTACTTC
-	TRBV18	-	TRBJ1-1	CASSPLNTEAFF	TGTGCCAGCTCACCCCTAAACACTGAAGCTTTCTTT
-	TRBV11-2	-	TRBJ2-5	CASSLDGQTWLETQYF	TGTGCCAGCAGCTTAGATGGCCAGACCTGGCTAGAGACCCAGTACTTC
-	TRBV20-1	TRBD2	TRBJ2-1	CSASKGLAASSSYNEQFF	TGCAGTGCTAGTAAGGGACTAGCGGCCTCGAGCTCCTACAATGAGCAGTTCTTC
-	TRBV12-3/TRBV12-4	TRBD1	TRBJ1-6	CASSLGQSAPLHF	TGTGCCAGCAGTCTGGGACAGTCGGCGCCCCTCCACTTT
-	TRBV24-1	-	TRBJ1-3	CATSASAGNTIYF	TGTGCCACCAGTGCGTCTGCTGGAAACACCATATATTTT
-	TRBV7-6	TRBD1	TRBJ2-3	CASRQGATPRTDTQYF	TGTGCCAGCCGACAGGGGGCGACCCCCCGGACAGATACGCAGTATTTT
-	TRBV7-9	-	TRBJ2-1	CASSDSGNEQFF	TGTGCCAGCAGCGATAGCGGCAATGAGCAGTTCTTC
-	TRBV6-5	-	TRBJ1-2	CASSYGDTSFYGYTF	TGTGCCAGCAGTTACGGGGACACCTCTTTCTATGGCTACACCTTC
-	TRBV20-1	TRBD2	TRBJ2-3	CSASTSGRTDTQYF	TGCAGTGCTAGTACTAGCGGGAGAACAGATACGCAGTATTTT
-	TRBV27	-	TRBJ2-7	CAIRDGESSYEQYF	TGTGCCATCCGCGACGGTGAAAGCTCCTACGAGCAGTACTTC
-	TRBV19	TRBD1	TRBJ2-7	CASSTTGGVTEQYF	TGTGCCAGTAGTACGACAGGGGGAGTGACCGAGCAGTACTTC
-	TRBV28	-	TRBJ2-3	CASTPDSGTSTDTQYF	TGTGCCAGCACCCCCGATAGCGGAACTAGCACAGATACGCAGTATTTT
-	TRBV24-1	TRBD1	TRBJ2-1	CATTSGGQGKNEQFF	TGTGCCACCACCTCCGGGGGACAGGGAAAAAATGAGCAGTTCTTC
-	TRBV7-6	-	TRBJ1-3	CASSNSDSGNTIYF	TGTGCCAGCAGCAACTCCGACTCTGGAAACACCATATATTTT
few	TRBV6-5	-	TRBJ1-2	CASRFGLLGSYGYTF	TGTGCCAGCAGATTCGGACTTCTCGGGTCCTATGGCTACACCTTC
-	TRBV28	TRBD1	TRBJ1-2	CASRLQGGNYGYTF	TGTGCCAGCAGGCTGCAGGGGGGAAACTATGGCTACACCTTC
-	TRBV7-7	TRBD2	TRBJ2-2	CASSPGLAGGTGTGELFF	TGTGCCAGCAGCCCGGGACTAGCGGGAGGTACAGGTACCGGGGAGCTGTTTTTT
-	TRBV6-2/TRBV6-3	-	TRBJ1-4	CASSYPTEVGEKLFF	TGTGCCAGCAGTTACCCGACCGAGGTCGGCGAAAAACTGTTTTTT
-	TRBV2	-	TRBJ2-1	CASSRNRGPAHEQFF	TGTGCCAGCAGTCGGAACCGGGGCCCAGCGCATGAGCAGTTCTTC
-	TRBV18	-	TRBJ1-4	CASSLSAGNLEKLFF	TGTGCCAGCTCACTTTCCGCGGGTAACCTAGAGAAACTGTTTTTT
-	TRBV21-1	-	TRBJ1-6	CASSSASARFYSQANNSPLHF	TGTGCCAGCAGCAGTGCTTCAGCGAGATTTTATTCTCAAGCTAATAATTCACCCCTCCACTTT
-	TRBV3-1/TRBV3-2	-	TRBJ1-2	CASSQSVSVTYGYTF	TGTGCCAGCAGCCAATCTGTGTCGGTCACCTATGGCTACACCTTC
-	TRBV6-2/TRBV6-3	TRBD2	TRBJ2-7	CASSYSTWTSGRAAYEQYF	TGTGCCAGCAGTTACTCGACTTGGACTAGCGGGAGGGCCGCATATGAGCAGTACTTC
-	TRBV28	-	TRBJ2-1	CASEGGRGGSSYNEQFF	TGTGCCAGCGAAGGCGGAAGAGGAGGGAGCTCCTACAATGAGCAGTTCTTC
-	TRBV18	-	TRBJ1-5	CASSPPPRTEQPQHF	TGTGCCAGCTCACCCCCTCCCCGTACAGAACAGCCCCAGCATTTT
once	TRBV28	TRBD1	TRBJ2-7	CASSQGQGTYEQYF	TGTGCCAGCAGCCAGGGACAGGGTACTTACGAGCAGTACTTC
-	TRBV12-3/TRBV12-4	-	TRBJ2-7	CASSRRGGEQYF	TGTGCCAGCAGCCGCAGGGGCGGGGAGCAGTACTTC
-	TRBV28	-	TRBJ2-7	CASIRDNSYEQYF	TGTGCCAGCATCAGGGACAACTCCTACGAGCAGTACTTC
-	TRBV6-2/TRBV6-3	-	TRBJ2-7	CASSYLYEQYF	TGTGCCAGCAGTTACTTATACGAGCAGTACTTC
-	TRBV24-1	-	TRBJ2-1	CATSDLGLTSHNEQFF	TGTGCCACCAGTGATTTAGGACTGACTTCGCATAATGAGCAGTTCTTC
-	TRBV20-1	TRBD2	TRBJ2-7	CSASGGSLAGGFEQYF	TGCAGTGCTAGTGGGGGAAGTTTAGCGGGAGGCTTCGAGCAGTACTTC
-	TRBV27	TRBD2	TRBJ2-7	CASSPATGLAGGFYEQYF	TGTGCCAGCAGCCCCGCGACCGGACTAGCGGGAGGGTTCTACGAGCAGTACTTC
-	TRBV6-6	-	TRBJ1-5	CASSPIGVQPQHF	TGTGCCAGCAGCCCTATCGGAGTGCAGCCCCAGCATTTT
few	TRBV29-1	-	TRBJ1-1	CSVEIRGGTEAFF	TGCAGCGTTGAAATCCGGGGAGGCACTGAAGCTTTCTTT
-	TRBV6-5	-	TRBJ1-3	CASRPGGGNTIYF	TGTGCCAGCAGGCCTGGTGGTGGAAACACCATATATTTT
-	TRBV3-1/TRBV3-2	-	TRBJ2-2	CASSQLPLRDTGELFF	TGTGCCAGCAGCCAACTCCCGCTTAGGGACACCGGGGAGCTGTTTTTT
once	TRBV5-8	-	TRBJ2-3	CASSLGVEYTDTQYF	TGTGCCAGCAGCTTGGGGGTTGAATACACAGATACGCAGTATTTT
once	TRBV9	-	TRBJ2-3	CASSVELLDTQYF	TGTGCCAGCAGCGTAGAATTGCTAGATACGCAGTATTTT
-	TRBV18	-	TRBJ2-7	CASSPTTYEQYF	TGTGCCAGCTCACCGACAACCTACGAGCAGTACTTC
-	TRBV6-5	-	TRBJ1-2	CASTGGGLGYTF	TGTGCCAGCACTGGGGGAGGTCTGGGCTACACCTTC